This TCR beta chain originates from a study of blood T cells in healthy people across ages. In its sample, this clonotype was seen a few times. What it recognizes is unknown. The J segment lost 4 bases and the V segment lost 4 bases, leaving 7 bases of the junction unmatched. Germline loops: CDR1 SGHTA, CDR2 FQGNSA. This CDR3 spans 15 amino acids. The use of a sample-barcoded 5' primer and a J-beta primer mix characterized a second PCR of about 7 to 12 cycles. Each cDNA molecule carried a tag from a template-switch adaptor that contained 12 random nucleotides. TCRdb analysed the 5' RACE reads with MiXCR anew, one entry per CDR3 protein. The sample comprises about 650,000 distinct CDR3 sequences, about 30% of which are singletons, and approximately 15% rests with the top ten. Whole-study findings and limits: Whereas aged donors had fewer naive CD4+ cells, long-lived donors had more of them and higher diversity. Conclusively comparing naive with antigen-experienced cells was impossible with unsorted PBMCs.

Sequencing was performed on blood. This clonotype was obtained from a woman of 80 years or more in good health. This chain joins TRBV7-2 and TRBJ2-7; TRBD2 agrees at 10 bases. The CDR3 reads CASSSPSGRLYEQYF. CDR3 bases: TGTGCCAGCAGCTCGCCTAGCGGGAGATTATACGAGCAGTACTTC.